The 14 T cell receptor beta chains below were found in one sample sequenced in a study of cytomegalovirus exposure and HLA in healthy donors. The PCR used 60 Vbeta and 13 Jbeta primers. Sequencing was performed with immunoSEQ multiplex PCR; in TCRdb, only in-frame clones are kept and a portion is missing. This sample has more than 85,000 clones, with approximately 72% found just once. The specimen was PBMCs. Source of these receptors: a man in his thirties or forties in good health and CMV-seropositive.

This clone was seen a few times. The chain joins TRBV28 to TRBJ1-5; maybe TRBD1 (5 bases). Trimming took off 2 bases at V and 5 bases at J, with 10 bases between the two ends. The length of the CDR3 is 14 residues. The germline CDR1 and CDR2 sequences are MDHEN and SYDVKM. The CDR3 bases are TGTGCCAGCAGTTTAGGGCAGGGTTATCAGCCCCAGCATTTT. Protein product: CASSLGQGYQPQHF. Full variable domain (rest looked up from reference TRBV28 and TRBJ1-5): DVKVTQSSRYLVKRTGEKVFLECVQDMDHENMFWYRQDPGLGLRLIYFSYDVKMKEKGDIPEGYSVSREKKERFSLILESASTNQTSMYLCASSLGQGYQPQHFGDGTRLSIL.

In its sample, this clone was seen a few times. The chain couples TRBV27 to TRBJ2-7, with 8 nucleotides matching TRBD1. Unmatched junction bases numbered 5, after V lost 8 bases and J lost 5 bases. The V gene's germline CDR1 is MNHEY and CDR2 SMNVEV (reference sequence). The CDR3 covers 12 residues. The CDR3 region is CASGRTGNEQYF. In nucleotides, the CDR3 is TGTGCCAGCGGCAGGACAGGGAACGAGCAGTACTTC.

The genes are TRBV21-1 and TRBJ1-5; TRBD1 is the table's D call and was not checked against the DNA. TRBV21-1 counts as a pseudogene. CDR3 length: 16 residues. CDR3 coding DNA: TGTGCCAGCAGCAAAAGCAAGGGGTTTAGCAATCAGCCCCAGCATTTT. Amino acid sequence: CASSKSKGFSNQPQHF.

This chain joins TRBV5-1 and TRBJ2-7; 9 bases are shared with TRBD1. The CDR3 covers 14 residues. Germline CDR1 is SGHRS and CDR2 is YFSETQ. Unmatched junction bases numbered 0, after V lost 0 bases and J lost 2 bases. CDR3 bases: TGCGCCAGCAGCTTGGGACAGGGGGCCTACGAGCAGTACTTC. Translated: CASSLGQGAYEQYF.

This chain connects TRBV29-1 to TRBJ1-2, with 10 bases identical to TRBD1. The CDR3 is made up of 14 amino acids. Looked up from germline, CDR1 is SQVTM and CDR2 is ANQGSEA. The V gene end was trimmed by 6 bases and the J gene end by 4 bases; junction bases not matched to a gene: 8. The chain's CDR3 is CSVGGGQGLYGYTF. The CDR3 DNA sequence: TGCAGCGTGGGGGGGGGACAGGGGCTCTATGGCTACACCTTC.

The table lists this clone with a few counts. The chain has TRBV6-1 and TRBJ2-2, with D tentatively TRBD2 (5 bases). There are 13 residues in the CDR3. Germline V CDR1 and CDR2: MNHNS, SASEGT. Between the trimmed V and J ends, which lost 6 bases and 1 base, there was a span of 6 bases. In nucleotides, the CDR3 is TGTGCCAGCAGCGGGGTGAACACCGGGGAGCTGTTTTTT. Its translation is CASSGVNTGELFF.

This clone showed up just once. The chain combines TRBV7-3 with TRBJ1-5; D remains ambiguous. From germline, CDR1 is SGHTA and CDR2 FQGTGA. There are 14 residues in the CDR3. The V end was cut by 2 bases, the J end by 6 bases, with 11 bases between. The CDR3 sequence: CASSLGGEGQPQHF. DNA of the CDR3: TGTGCCAGCAGCTTAGGTGGGGAGGGTCAGCCCCAGCATTTT.

This clone showed up just once. V and J are TRBV30 and TRBJ1-3; D is unclear. Germline V gives CDR1 GTSNPN, CDR2 SVGIG (reference sequence). The CDR3 extends over 16 amino acids. The ends were cut back, 3 bases at V and 5 bases at J, with 20 bases in the middle. The CDR3 sequence is CAWSAITTFYRNTIYF. DNA of the CDR3: TGTGCCTGGAGCGCTATCACGACATTTTATCGAAACACCATATATTTT.

The chain uses TRBV5-1 and TRBJ2-7; the D gene is possibly TRBD2 (5 bases). Germline V gives CDR1 SGHRS, CDR2 YFSETQ. V was cut by 4 bases and J by 5 bases, with 25 bases left in between. The CDR3 covers 17 residues. CDR3 nucleotides: TGCGCCAGCAGCGCCTGGACTGAATATCCGAGGCGGAACGAGCAGTACTTC. Translation gives CASSAWTEYPRRNEQYF.

The J gene is TRBJ2-5, the V gene TRBV29-1, with D possibly TRBD1 on 6 matching bases. The J call could be wrong; TRBJ2-7 is a better fit for the DNA end. The CDR3 runs to 15 residues. Looked up from germline, CDR1 is SQVTM and CDR2 is ANQGSEA. The CDR3, as DNA: TGCAGCGTTGAAGATGCAGGCAGGGGCTCCTACGAGCAGTACTTC. Its translation is CSVEDAGRGSYEQYF.

The chain combines TRBV7-7 with TRBJ2-1; TRBD2 matches 13 bases. This CDR3 has 18 residues. Trimming removed 6 bases from V and 4 bases from J; junction bases left unmatched: 12. CDR1 and CDR2 (germline): SSHAT, FNYEAQ (reference sequence). In DNA, the CDR3 is TGTGCCAGCAGTTTGACTAGCGGGGGGCCAGTAAGATACAATGAGCAGTTCTTC. Protein: CASSLTSGGPVRYNEQFF.

The V gene is TRBV18, the J gene TRBJ2-3; the match to TRBD1 covers 11 bases. The length of the CDR3 is 17 residues. Germline-derived CDR1 and CDR2 are KGHSH and LQKENI. The V and J ends lost 3 bases and 7 bases, in that order; junction bases with no gene match: 12. In DNA form, the CDR3 reads TGTGCCAGCTCACCCCAATGGACAGGGGGCGCGGGAAATACGCAGTATTTT. Translating it yields CASSPQWTGGAGNTQYF.

The gene calls are TRBV19 and TRBJ1-6, with D maybe TRBD1 (5 bases). CDR1 is LNHDA, CDR2 SQIVND, per germline (reference sequence). This CDR3 contains 16 residues. V lost 4 bases to trimming and J lost 5 bases, with 15 bases between them. The chain's CDR3 is CASSTRGRGDNSPLHF. The CDR3, as DNA: TGTGCCAGTAGTACCCGAGGGCGGGGCGATAATTCACCCCTCCACTTT.

This clone was observed a few times. The rearrangement joins TRBV4-2 to TRBJ2-3, with D possibly TRBD2 on 7 matching bases. The germline V gene has CDR1 LGHNA and CDR2 YNFKEQ. The germline V and J ends were trimmed by 0 bases and 4 bases, with 14 bases remaining between them. This CDR3 spans 16 amino acids. Here the CDR3 reads CASSQDRRGGPDTQYF. CDR3 nucleotides: TGTGCCAGCAGCCAAGATCGGAGGGGGGGCCCAGATACGCAGTATTTT.